This TCR beta chain appears in the sequencing data of a study of blood T cell repertoires in COVID-19 (dated by TCRdb to about 2020). Turning to the overall study: Samples covering the acute and convalescent phases of COVID-19 were provided by collaborators in the United States, Italy and Spain. The dataset comprised deeply sampled blood TCRbeta repertoires from subjects exposed to, actively infected with, or recovered from COVID-19. Where available, HLA class I and class II types were taken from metadata supplied by the sample provider and were not determined by assay-based typing. Sample metadata almost always included a de-identified subject ID, COVID-19 status, age in years and sex. The material from the prospective study consisted of cDNA or gDNA derived from T cells, B-cell-depleted T cells, or PBMCs. The samples were drawn from the first 160 participants of the ongoing ImmuneRACE study and from 1,200 or so subjects provided by 6 global collaborators. The repertoires were released in a freely available public database intended as a resource for research on the immune response to SARS-CoV-2. The investigation overall reported the following: How much clinical and demographic metadata was included differed by source and by participant, and the metadata was provided uncurated.

TCRbeta CDR3 regions were amplified from genomic DNA using the immunoSEQ Assay, a bias-controlled multiplex PCR. As for how the authors treated the data: The number of nucleated cells in each sample was estimated from the amplification of reference gene primers within the assay. To quantify the absolute abundance of each unique TCRbeta CDR3 rearrangement, sequence reads were collapsed and filtered. For each sample, productive Simpson clonality was calculated by taking the square root of Simpson's diversity index across productive rearrangements. TCRdb obtained this table from immuneACCESS and retained in-frame rearrangements with V and J assigned. These tables miss some clones; where compared with another copy, unresolved V genes account for less than half of the shortfall, and the remainder is unexplained. That table furnishes V, J and clone size, whereas the DNA furnished D and trimming. The sample has approximately 160,000 clones on record, 80% to 90% of them singletons. About 7.2% of the sample comes from the top ten.

Taken from cysteine to phenylalanine, the CDR3 has 14 residues. CDR3 DNA only is kept here, 42 bases in frame from base 1. CDR1 and CDR2, looked up from the germline V gene, are SGHTA and FQGNSA. V and J are truncated by 3 bases and 5 bases respectively, leaving an intervening sequence of 13 bases. On this clone: The antigen it recognizes is unknown. No base quality values were provided; no much bigger clone lies one nucleotide off. The identical CDR3 is also encoded by other nucleotide sequences in the sample.

Participants in the prospective study were aged roughly 18 to 89 years, lived in over 20 United States geographic areas, and enrolled through a virtual design. In the prospective study, participants were assigned to cohorts based on the clinical history participants reported in a screening survey and a study questionnaire. For ImmuneRACE Cohort 3, a participant was defined as recovered based on two consecutive negative NP/OP PCR tests, clearance by a healthcare professional, or resolution of symptoms. Each participant in the prospective study had whole blood, serum and a nasopharyngeal or oropharyngeal swab collected by mobile phlebotomists. Over an approximately 2-month period, participants in the prospective study had the option of providing additional blood draws and questionnaires. Before DNA extraction, prospective study blood samples were shipped either frozen or at room temperature.

The rearranged chain carries TRBV7-2 and TRBJ2-5; the D gene is possibly TRBD1, with 7 bases matching. The sample taken for sequencing was PBMCs or T cells enriched from blood (not recorded which). This receptor was obtained from a middle-aged man who had recovered from COVID-19. Here the CDR3 is given as CASSFQGGGETQYF. The sequenced DNA is TGTGCCAGCAGCTTCCAGGGGGGCGGGGAGACCCAGTACTTC.